Following are 32 T cell receptor beta chains from one sample sequenced in a study of blood T cell repertoires in COVID-19. Repertoires were generated with immunoSEQ multiplex PCR, while TCRdb's copy carries only in-frame clones and drops some. The table records 95,000 to 100,000 clones, 85% of them present only once. The sequencing sample was made of peripheral blood. The origin of the receptors is a woman between 70 and 85 years old with active or convalescent COVID-19.

This sequence joins TRBV5-5 and TRBJ1-5; D gene uncertain. CDR1 is SGHKS and CDR2 is YYEKEE in the germline V gene (reference sequence). The CDR3 sequence is 12 residues long. The V end lost 6 bases, the J end lost 2 bases, and 6 bases lay between the germline ends. The DNA for the CDR3 is TGTGCCAGCAATGAGGGCAATCAGCCCCAGCATTTT. Amino acid sequence: CASNEGNQPQHF.

The J gene is TRBJ1-2, the V gene TRBV24-1; D possibly corresponds to TRBD1 (5 bases). Germline CDR1 reads KGHDR; CDR2 reads SFDVKD. The CDR3 length is 16 residues. V lost 4 bases and J 4 bases, leaving 18 bases between the germline ends. The CDR3 region is CATSDNQGLDLYGYTF. The CDR3, as DNA: TGTGCCACCAGTGACAACCAGGGACTCGACCTCTATGGCTACACCTTC.

The chain is built from TRBV4-1 and TRBJ2-1; the match to TRBD2 covers 11 bases. V trimming: 4 bases; J trimming: 8 bases; junction bases outside the gene matches: 13. This CDR3 has 17 amino acids. Germline loops: CDR1 MGHRA, CDR2 YSYEKL. The CDR3 bases are TGCGCCAGCAGCCTAAGTGTACTAGCGGGAGAGGGTTATGAGCAGTTCTTC. This gives the protein CASSLSVLAGEGYEQFF.

The J gene is TRBJ1-2, the V gene TRBV28; D may be TRBD1 (5 bases). Germline V gene sequence: CDR1 MDHEN, CDR2 SYDVKM. V was clipped by 2 bases and J by 7 bases, with 11 bases between them. This CDR3 spans 13 amino acids. DNA of the CDR3: TGTGCCAGCAGTTTACGGGGGGGAAGTGGCTACACCTTC. This translates into CASSLRGGSGYTF.

The chain is built from TRBV28 and TRBJ1-5; the D is unclear. This CDR3 has 15 residues. The germline gives CDR1 MDHEN, CDR2 SYDVKM. Trimming took off 1 base at V and 10 bases at J, with 17 bases between the two ends. CDR3 residues: CASSLLTGNYEPQHF. DNA of the CDR3: TGTGCCAGCAGTTTATTAACGGGGAATTATGAACCCCAGCATTTT.

The CDR3 loop is CASSLEGAHEQFF. Written as DNA, the CDR3 is TGTGCCAGCAGCTTAGAGGGAGCTCATGAGCAGTTCTTC. V and J are TRBV7-2 and TRBJ2-1; perhaps TRBD2 as D (5 bases). V was trimmed by 1 base and J by 8 bases, leaving 9 bases between them. Germline CDR1 SGHTA, CDR2 FQGNSA. The CDR3 sequence is 13 residues long.

The chain employs TRBV10-3 and TRBJ2-7, with D unresolved. The CDR3 is 13 residues long. The V gene lost 4 bases and the J gene lost 0 bases, with 7 bases spanning the gap. Germline CDR1 is ENHRY and CDR2 is SYGVKD. CDR3: CAISVAVSYEQYF. Written as DNA, the CDR3 is TGTGCCATCAGTGTGGCCGTCTCCTACGAGCAGTACTTC.

The chain uses TRBV7-9 and TRBJ1-6; possibly TRBD1 for D (5 bases). Trimming took off 5 bases at V and 10 bases at J, with 15 bases between the two ends. This CDR3 comprises 14 residues. Germline V gene data show CDR1 as SEHNR and CDR2 as FQNEAQ (reference sequence). The CDR3 loop reads CASSPKQVTSPLHF. CDR3 sequence (DNA): TGTGCCAGCAGCCCGAAACAGGTTACATCACCCCTCCACTTT.

This CDR3 is CALRGGPEDTEAFF. The CDR3, as DNA: TGTGCCTTAAGGGGGGGCCCAGAGGACACTGAAGCTTTCTTT. V gene TRBV6-6 combines with J gene TRBJ1-1; D might be TRBD1 (6 bases). The CDR3 totals 14 residues. V was clipped by 11 bases and J by 3 bases, with 19 bases between them. Germline values: CDR1 MNHNY, CDR2 SVGAGI (reference sequence).

This chain uses TRBV19 with TRBJ1-4; the match to TRBD1 covers 7 bases. This CDR3 contains 16 residues. The germline V gene has CDR1 LNHDA and CDR2 SQIVND (reference sequence). V lost 4 bases, J lost 7 bases, and 12 bases stayed unmatched. CDR3 DNA sequence: TGTGCCAGTAGTACCCTCAGACAGGGAGGTATTGAAAAACTGTTTTTT. Protein: CASSTLRQGGIEKLFF.

The chain combines TRBV2 with TRBJ2-5; weak D call: TRBD2 (6 bases). The germline V gene encodes CDR1 SNHLY and CDR2 FYNNEI. Between the trimmed V and J ends, which lost 6 bases and 7 bases, there was a span of 9 bases. The CDR3 covers 11 residues. The CDR3 reads CASRDYATQYF. The CDR3 DNA reads as TGTGCCAGCAGGGACTACGCGACCCAGTACTTC.

The CDR3 reads CASSKTGATNEKLFF. The CDR3 DNA follows: TGTGCCAGCAGCAAGACAGGGGCAACTAATGAAAAACTGTTTTTT. The rearrangement joins TRBV5-4 to TRBJ1-4; 8 bases map to TRBD1. This CDR3 is built from 15 residues. Germline V gene sequence: CDR1 SGHNT, CDR2 YYREEE (reference sequence). The J segment lost 0 bases and the V segment lost 4 bases, leaving 2 bases of the junction unmatched.

This clone appeared a single time. The rearrangement uses TRBV7-2 and TRBJ2-1, with D maybe TRBD1 (6 bases). The length of the CDR3 is 14 residues. Trimming cost V 11 bases and J 4 bases, with 18 bases left between them. Looked up from germline, CDR1 is SGHTA and CDR2 is FQGNSA. This CDR3 is CAGSRGQGYNEQFF. In DNA, the CDR3 is TGTGCCGGCTCCAGGGGACAAGGATACAATGAGCAGTTCTTC.

This clone was seen a few times. V is TRBV27 and J is TRBJ1-5, with D possibly TRBD1 on 6 matching bases. The CDR3 totals 13 residues. The germline V and J ends were trimmed by 2 bases and 4 bases, with 6 bases remaining between them. Per the germline V gene, CDR1 is MNHEY and CDR2 is SMNVEV (reference sequence). In nucleotides, the CDR3 is TGTGCCAGCAGTTTACAGGGGAATCAGCCCCAGCATTTT. Amino acid sequence: CASSLQGNQPQHF.

A few counts support this clone. The gene calls are TRBV7-8 and TRBJ1-1, with D possibly being TRBD1 (6 bases). The germline V gene has CDR1 SGHVS and CDR2 FQNEAQ. Trimming cost V 7 bases and J 0 bases, with 18 bases left between them. The CDR3 is 16 residues long. CDR3 protein: CASKGEGGFVNTEAFF. As DNA, the CDR3 is TGTGCCAGCAAGGGGGAGGGCGGATTCGTGAACACTGAAGCTTTCTTT.

The chain employs TRBV7-2 and TRBJ2-3, with unresolved D. The V end lost 2 bases, the J end lost 5 bases, and 5 bases lay between the germline ends. The germline V gene has CDR1 SGHTA and CDR2 FQGNSA. The CDR3 has 12 amino acids. The CDR3 DNA follows: TGTGCCAGCAGCTTAATAATAGATACGCAGTATTTT. It encodes CASSLIIDTQYF.

This clone has a handful of counts. The junction does not match germline at one end; this may be a read error. CDR3 sequence: CASSLGQNQPQHF. The CDR3 region has the DNA TGTGCCAGCAGCTTAGGACAGAATCAGCCCCAGCATTTT. This chain uses TRBV12-3 or TRBV12-4 with TRBJ1-5, with a possible D match to TRBD1 (6 bases). There are 13 residues in the CDR3.

The V gene is TRBV18, the J gene TRBJ1-5; possibly TRBD1 for D (5 bases). Per germline, CDR1 KGHSH and CDR2 LQKENI. This CDR3 is built from 13 residues. Trimming removed 6 bases from V and 3 bases from J, with 9 bases in between. The CDR3 region has the DNA TGTGCCAGCTCGCCGGGGGTCAATCAGCCCCAGCATTTT. Its protein is CASSPGVNQPQHF.

The genes are TRBV28 and TRBJ2-5; 8 positions match TRBD1. The CDR3 consists of 13 residues. Trimming removed 7 bases from V and 4 bases from J; junction bases left unmatched: 5. Germline V gene data show CDR1 as MDHEN and CDR2 as SYDVKM. Here the CDR3 reads CASTQDRAETQYF. The CDR3 nucleotides read TGTGCCAGCACTCAGGACAGGGCAGAGACCCAGTACTTC.

The chain combines TRBV4-1 with TRBJ1-1; D is uncertain. Germline V CDR1 and CDR2: MGHRA, YSYEKL. V was clipped by 2 bases and J by 1 base, with 14 bases between them. CDR3 length: 16 amino acids. The CDR3 reads CASSQTSHSSNTEAFF. As DNA, the CDR3 is TGCGCCAGCAGCCAAACGAGCCATTCTTCGAACACTGAAGCTTTCTTT.

This rearrangement joins TRBV19 to TRBJ1-2; possible D gene TRBD1, 6 bases. Germline loops: CDR1 LNHDA, CDR2 SQIVND (reference sequence). The CDR3 is made up of 14 amino acids. With 4 bases removed from V and 4 bases from J, the gap between germline ends came to 13 bases. CDR3 DNA sequence: TGTGCCAGTAGTACGGACAGCCTTCTCTATGGCTACACCTTC. Its translation: CASSTDSLLYGYTF.

In this sample, this clone turned up once. The germline gene is not matched at one end of the junction; a read error may be the cause. The V gene is TRBV28, the J gene TRBJ2-7; 12 bases align to TRBD1. CDR3 length: 16 residues. Per the germline V gene, CDR1 is MDHEN and CDR2 is SYDVKM. The CDR3 spells CASSLFPGQGASEQYF. For the CDR3, the DNA is TGTGCCAGCAGCTTATTTCCGGGACAGGGGGCTTCCGAGCAGTACTTC.

The chain joins TRBV7-2 to TRBJ1-1; TRBD1 is a possible D gene (5 bases). V lost 5 bases to trimming and J lost 3 bases, with 16 bases between them. Per the germline V gene, CDR1 is SGHTA and CDR2 is FQGNSA. The CDR3 is 15 amino acids. CDR3 in amino acids: CASSLNQGADTEAFF. The CDR3, as DNA: TGTGCCAGCAGCCTGAACCAGGGCGCTGACACTGAAGCTTTCTTT.

The chain carries TRBV5-1 and TRBJ2-1; D call uncertain. The V end was cut by 0 bases, the J end by 2 bases, with 6 bases between. The CDR3 runs 14 residues. Germline-derived CDR1 and CDR2 are SGHRS and YFSETQ. This CDR3 reads CASSLESAYNEQFF. The CDR3 bases are TGCGCCAGCAGCTTGGAGTCAGCCTACAATGAGCAGTTCTTC.

This clone appeared once. The genes are TRBV18 and TRBJ1-3; tentatively, D is TRBD1 (6 bases). The V gene lost 3 bases and the J gene lost 0 bases, with 15 bases spanning the gap. Germline V gene lookup returns CDR1 KGHSH and CDR2 LQKENI. The length of the CDR3 is 17 residues. The CDR3 sequence: CASSPFRDTGSGNTIYF. The CDR3, as DNA: TGTGCCAGCTCACCGTTCCGGGACACAGGCTCTGGAAACACCATATATTTT. Full variable domain (remainder filled in from reference TRBV18 and TRBJ1-3): NAGVMQNPRHLVRRRGQEARLRCSPMKGHSHVYWYRQLPEEGLKFMVYLQKENIIDESGMPKERFSAEFPKEGPSILRIQQVVRGDSAAYFCASSPFRDTGSGNTIYFGEGSWLTVV.

This clone has just a few counts. The J gene is TRBJ2-7, the V gene TRBV5-8; D ambiguous. The germline gives CDR1 SGHTS, CDR2 YDEGEE. V was trimmed by 4 bases and J by 6 bases, leaving 14 bases between them. The CDR3 is 13 residues long. The CDR3 is CASSLIQVGEQYF. CDR3 nucleotides: TGTGCCAGCAGCCTAATTCAGGTCGGCGAGCAGTACTTC.

In DNA, the CDR3 is TGTGCCAGCAGCTCGGGAACGGGGGTCTCTAGCTATGGCTACACCTTC. Encoded protein: CASSSGTGVSSYGYTF. The chain is built from TRBV7-9 and TRBJ1-2; weak D call: TRBD1 (5 bases). The germline V gene has CDR1 SEHNR and CDR2 FQNEAQ (reference sequence). V was pared by 4 bases and J by 4 bases, with 19 bases between. This CDR3 has 16 residues.

The chain has TRBV7-9 and TRBJ2-5, with a tentative D call TRBD2 (6 bases). Trimming removed 1 base from V and 1 base from J, with 7 bases in between. The CDR3 has 14 amino acids. The germline V gene encodes CDR1 SEHNR and CDR2 FQNEAQ (reference sequence). The CDR3 sequence: CASSLGGAQETQYF. CDR3 in DNA: TGTGCCAGCAGCTTAGGCGGGGCCCAAGAGACCCAGTACTTC.

The chain employs TRBV6-1 and TRBJ1-6; D might be TRBD1 (5 bases). From germline, CDR1 is MNHNS and CDR2 SASEGT. Trimming took off 3 bases at V and 2 bases at J, with 8 bases between the two ends. This CDR3 is 15 amino acids long. In nucleotides, the CDR3 is TGTGCCAGCAGTGACCGACAGACCTATAATTCACCCCTCCACTTT. Encoded protein: CASSDRQTYNSPLHF.

This clone appeared once. The chain combines TRBV6-5 with TRBJ1-5, with TRBD1 matching over 8 bases. The CDR3 extends over 15 amino acids. Germline V lookup: CDR1 MNHEY, CDR2 SVGAGI. Germline trimming cut 10 bases from V and 7 bases from J; bases unmatched to any gene: 15. CDR3 in amino acids: CAIGQDRAGWQPQHF. Written as DNA, the CDR3 is TGTGCCATCGGCCAGGACAGGGCCGGGTGGCAGCCCCAGCATTTT.

In this sample, this clone turned up once. V gene TRBV5-6 combines with J gene TRBJ1-2, with D possibly matching TRBD1 (6 bases). CDR1 and CDR2 from the germline V gene are SGHDT and YYEEEE. The CDR3 has 14 residues. Trimming pared 4 bases from V and 3 bases from J, leaving 13 bases between. As DNA, the CDR3 is TGTGCCAGCAGCCCGGACAGAGCCGACTATGGCTACACCTTC. Translated: CASSPDRADYGYTF.

The chain recombines TRBV7-9 with TRBJ1-4; D gene ambiguous. Trimming took off 0 bases at V and 10 bases at J, with 9 bases between the two ends. CDR3 length: 13 amino acids. Germline V gives CDR1 SEHNR, CDR2 FQNEAQ (reference sequence). In DNA form, the CDR3 reads TGTGCCAGCAGCTTAGCCTGGGAGGGAAAACTGTTTTTT. Its protein product is CASSLAWEGKLFF.